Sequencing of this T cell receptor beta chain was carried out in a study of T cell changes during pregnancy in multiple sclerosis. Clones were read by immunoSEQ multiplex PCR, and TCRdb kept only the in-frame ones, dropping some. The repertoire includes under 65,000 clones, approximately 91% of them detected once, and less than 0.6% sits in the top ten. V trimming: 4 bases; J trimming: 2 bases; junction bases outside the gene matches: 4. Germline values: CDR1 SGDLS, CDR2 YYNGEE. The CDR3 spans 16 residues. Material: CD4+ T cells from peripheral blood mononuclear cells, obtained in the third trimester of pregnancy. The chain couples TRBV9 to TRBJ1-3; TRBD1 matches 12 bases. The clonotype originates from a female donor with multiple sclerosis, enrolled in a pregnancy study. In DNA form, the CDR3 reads TGTGCCAGCAGCCCCGGGACAGGGGGCCCTGGAAACACCATATATTTT. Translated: CASSPGTGGPGNTIYF.